One and the same sample provided the 27 T cell receptor beta chains below, sequenced in a study of early T cells in non-severe SARS-CoV-2 infection (dated by TCRdb to the early 2020s). The library was produced with 5' RACE. Sequenced on a NextSeq 500. TCRdb passed the public sequencing reads through fastp at Q25 and MiXCR, retaining productive beta sequences. Rows with one shared CDR3 protein collapse into an entry with the most common genes and DNA. Within this sample are 79,000 or so distinct CDR3 sequences, with roughly 13% of them counted one time only. The ten largest clones represent 1.1% of the sample. Specimen: whole blood. These receptors came from an adult who was a healthcare worker with PCR-confirmed SARS-CoV-2 infection or an uninfected control (not recorded which).

This clonotype was found a few times. The chain couples TRBV29-1 to TRBJ2-5; maybe TRBD1 (5 bases). This CDR3 is 17 amino acids long. The V end lost 1 base, the J end lost 1 base, and 19 bases lay between the germline ends. Germline CDR1 SQVTM, CDR2 ANQGSEA. CDR3 loop: CSVEGGHPRYAQETQYF. The CDR3 DNA sequence: TGCAGCGTTGAAGGGGGCCATCCAAGGTACGCCCAAGAGACCCAGTACTTC.

This clonotype was counted between two and nine times. The genes are TRBV18 and TRBJ1-1, with D maybe TRBD1 (6 bases). Germline CDR1 and CDR2: KGHSH and LQKENI. The CDR3 consists of 14 residues. V dropped 3 bases and J dropped 4 bases, with 12 bases sitting between them. The CDR3 is CASSPRDTITEAFF. The CDR3 DNA reads as TGTGCCAGCTCACCCCGGGACACAATCACTGAAGCTTTCTTT.

This clonotype was found many times. The chain has TRBV12-5 and TRBJ1-5; D is possibly TRBD1 (6 bases). V was clipped by 9 bases and J by 3 bases, with 12 bases between them. Germline V gene sequence: CDR1 LGHNT, CDR2 FRNRAP. The CDR3 consists of 13 residues. The CDR3 loop reads CASSGAPNQPQHF. For the CDR3, the DNA is TGTGCTAGCTCGGGGGCACCCAATCAGCCCCAGCATTTT.

In its sample, this clonotype was seen a few times. This sequence joins TRBV19 and TRBJ2-1, with 8 bases matching TRBD2. This CDR3 region has 13 residues. After removal of 10 bases from V and 10 bases from J, the junction contained 12 bases not matched to a gene. Germline V CDR1 and CDR2: LNHDA, SQIVND (reference sequence). The CDR3 spells CATTYGGAGEQFF. CDR3 sequence (DNA): TGTGCCACCACCTACGGGGGGGCAGGAGAGCAGTTCTTC.

The chain carries TRBV5-6 and TRBJ2-1, with 9 bases fitting TRBD2. Germline V gene lookup returns CDR1 SGHDT and CDR2 YYEEEE. The CDR3 runs 16 residues. V was clipped by 0 bases and J by 4 bases; unmatched bases: 5. CDR3: CASSLAPRGGYNEQFF. CDR3 nucleotides: TGTGCCAGCAGCTTGGCCCCGCGGGGGGGATACAATGAGCAGTTCTTC.

The chain is built from TRBV7-9 and TRBJ1-4; D ambiguous. CDR1 SEHNR and CDR2 FQNEAQ come from the germline V gene (reference sequence). The CDR3 is 14 residues long. Trimming pared 5 bases from V and 5 bases from J, leaving 12 bases between. CDR3 sequence reads: CASSIQAGNEKLFF. The CDR3, as DNA: TGTGCCAGCAGCATCCAGGCTGGGAATGAAAAACTGTTTTTT.

In its sample, this clonotype was seen a few times. This chain joins TRBV30 and TRBJ1-4; 11 bases map to TRBD1. J lost 7 bases, V lost 3 bases, and 7 bases had no gene match. The CDR3 has 15 amino acids. Germline V gene lookup returns CDR1 GTSNPN and CDR2 SVGIG (reference sequence). CDR3 loop: CAWRHWTGGAEKLFF. The CDR3 DNA sequence: TGTGCCTGGAGACACTGGACAGGGGGCGCTGAAAAACTGTTTTTT.

Remarks on this clonotype: One end of the junction fails to match germline, which may point to a read error. The chain employs TRBV7-9 and TRBJ1-3; tentatively, D is TRBD1 (6 bases). The CDR3 has 14 amino acids. Germline V CDR1 and CDR2: SEHNR, FQNEAQ (reference sequence). For the CDR3, the DNA is TGTGCCGGCAGCTTGTTAGCACAGGGAGACACCATATATTTT. Translating it yields CAGSLLAQGDTIYF.

The chain has TRBV12-5 and TRBJ1-4, with D perhaps TRBD1 (6 bases). V dropped 3 bases and J dropped 7 bases, with 15 bases sitting between them. The CDR3 contains 15 residues. Germline V gene lookup returns CDR1 LGHNT and CDR2 FRNRAP. The CDR3 is CASGFAGALSEKLFF. Written as DNA, the CDR3 is TGTGCTAGTGGTTTCGCGGGGGCTTTATCTGAAAAACTGTTTTTT.

There are a few counts of this clonotype. The chain uses TRBV29-1 and TRBJ2-1; TRBD2 agrees at 8 bases. The ends lost 6 bases at V and 4 bases at J; junction bases unmatched: 8. The CDR3 extends over 14 amino acids. Germline V gene sequence: CDR1 SQVTM, CDR2 ANQGSEA. The chain's CDR3 is CSVQAGVGYNEQFF. In DNA, the CDR3 is TGCAGCGTACAAGCGGGAGTTGGTTACAATGAGCAGTTCTTC.

This clonotype appeared a few times. This chain links TRBV6-6 with TRBJ1-4; D unresolved. V shed 7 bases and J shed 10 bases, with 13 bases lying between them. Germline values: CDR1 MNHNY, CDR2 SVGAGI (reference sequence). This CDR3 comprises 12 residues. The chain's CDR3 is CASTAERGKLFF. CDR3 sequence (DNA): TGTGCCAGCACCGCTGAACGTGGAAAACTGTTTTTT.

In this sample, this clonotype turned up many times. J is TRBJ2-3 and V is TRBV6-2 or TRBV6-3; D uncertain. V lost 2 bases, J lost 1 base, and 10 bases lay in between. The CDR3 sequence is 15 residues long. Germline lookup yields CDR1 MNHEY and CDR2 SVGEGT. CDR3 protein: CASSYPARGTDTQYF. The CDR3 DNA follows: TGTGCCAGCAGTTACCCTGCTAGAGGCACAGATACGCAGTATTTT.

The CDR3 region has the DNA TGTGCCAGCAGCTCAGAACTAGGGGGGGAAGGAGATACGCAGTATTTT. Translation: CASSSELGGEGDTQYF. V and J are TRBV7-6 and TRBJ2-3; D is perhaps TRBD2 (7 bases). CDR1 SGHVS and CDR2 FNYEAQ come from the germline V gene. The V end lost 4 bases, the J end lost 5 bases, and 19 bases lay between the germline ends. CDR3 length equals 16 residues.

This clonotype was detected ten times or more. This sequence joins TRBV6-5 and TRBJ2-1; 11 bases align to TRBD2. Germline-derived CDR1 and CDR2 are MNHEY and SVGAGI. There are 16 residues in the CDR3. V gave up 5 bases and J gave up 7 bases; unmatched junction bases: 10. CDR3 nucleotides: TGTGCCAGCAGTCACCGTGGGACTAGCGGTGGGAATGAGCAGTTCTTC. Translation gives CASSHRGTSGGNEQFF.

The chain has TRBV20-1 and TRBJ2-3, with 9 nucleotides matching TRBD1. The V gene end was trimmed by 0 bases and the J gene end by 6 bases; junction bases not matched to a gene: 7. Germline CDR1 and CDR2: DFQATT and SNEGSKA (reference sequence). The CDR3 has 15 amino acids. The CDR3 region has the DNA TGCAGTGCTAGAGATCTGGGACAGGGCCTGGATACGCAGTATTTT. Protein sequence: CSARDLGQGLDTQYF.

This clonotype has at least ten counts. The rearrangement links TRBV9 to TRBJ2-3; D unresolved. V shed 0 bases and J shed 0 bases, with 14 bases lying between them. Germline V gene data show CDR1 as SGDLS and CDR2 as YYNGEE. The CDR3 spans 17 residues. The CDR3 nucleotides read TGTGCCAGCAGCGTAGGAGGTATCGGGTCAAGCACAGATACGCAGTATTTT. Translating gives CASSVGGIGSSTDTQYF.

V usage is TRBV27 and J usage is TRBJ2-7; D is possibly TRBD1 (6 bases). The CDR3 totals 14 residues. V lost 4 bases, J lost 6 bases, and 16 bases lay in between. Looked up from germline, CDR1 is MNHEY and CDR2 is SMNVEV (reference sequence). The CDR3: CASSSYRAVSEQYF. CDR3 bases: TGTGCCAGCAGTTCATACAGGGCCGTCAGCGAGCAGTACTTC.

The rearrangement joins TRBV28 to TRBJ2-4; a possible D gene is TRBD1 (6 bases). There are 13 residues in the CDR3. The V end lost 8 bases, the J end lost 7 bases, and 15 bases lay between the germline ends. CDR1 is MDHEN and CDR2 is SYDVKM in the germline V gene. Written as DNA, the CDR3 is TGTGCCAGCCGATCTCACAGGGCGAACATTCAGTACTTC. It translates to CASRSHRANIQYF.

This clonotype was detected only a few times. V usage is TRBV7-2 and J usage is TRBJ1-5; 7 bases agree with TRBD1. J lost 4 bases, V lost 3 bases, and 6 bases had no gene match. This CDR3 has 15 residues. The germline gives CDR1 SGHTA, CDR2 FQGNSA. CDR3 residues: CASSLTQGQNQPQHF. In DNA form, the CDR3 reads TGTGCCAGCAGCTTGACACAGGGGCAAAATCAGCCCCAGCATTTT.

Many counts were recorded for this clonotype. This chain uses TRBV10-1 with TRBJ2-2; 15 bases map to TRBD2. V lost 5 bases, J lost 6 bases, and 13 bases stayed unmatched. The germline V gene has CDR1 WNHNN and CDR2 SYGVQD (reference sequence). This CDR3 has 19 amino acids. CDR3 nucleotides: TGCGCCAGCAGTTCCCACCCGGGACTAGCGGGGGGCCCGCCCGGGGAGCTGTTTTTT. This gives the protein CASSSHPGLAGGPPGELFF.

This clonotype was detected many times. V is TRBV21-1 and J is TRBJ2-3; the D call in the table, TRBD1, was not verified against the DNA. TRBV21-1 has pseudogene status. The CDR3 sequence is 19 residues long. The CDR3 DNA is TGTGCCAGCAGCAAAAAAGGGAACGAGGGGGCGCAAAGCACAGATACGCAGTATTTT. This sequence encodes CASSKKGNEGAQSTDTQYF.

The chain recombines TRBV24-1 with TRBJ1-2; D is undetermined. Per germline, CDR1 KGHDR and CDR2 SFDVKD. The V end was cut by 5 bases, the J end by 3 bases, with 9 bases between. This CDR3 has 13 amino acids. Here the CDR3 DNA reads TGTGCCACCAGTGGGAGGCCCCACTATGGCTACACCTTC. As protein: CATSGRPHYGYTF.

This clonotype was counted ten times or more. This rearrangement joins TRBV28 to TRBJ2-7; tentative D call: TRBD1 (5 bases). The CDR3 is 11 residues long. Germline lookup yields CDR1 MDHEN and CDR2 SYDVKM. The V and J ends lost 8 bases and 3 bases respectively, with 8 bases between them. Here the CDR3 reads CASGADYEQYF. In DNA form, the CDR3 reads TGTGCCAGCGGGGCCGACTACGAGCAGTACTTC.

V and J are TRBV12-3 or TRBV12-4 and TRBJ2-1; unclear D gene. V gave up 3 bases and J gave up 6 bases, with 15 bases separating them. This CDR3 has 15 residues. The CDR3 loop reads CASSLGKGWANEQFF. DNA of the CDR3: TGTGCCAGCAGTTTGGGAAAGGGCTGGGCCAATGAGCAGTTCTTC.

This clonotype was detected many times. V is TRBV5-6 and J is TRBJ1-5, with no clear D. V was clipped by 4 bases and J by 1 base, with 9 bases between them. The V gene's germline CDR1 is SGHDT and CDR2 YYEEEE. The CDR3 consists of 14 residues. CDR3 bases: TGTGCCAGCAGCCGGCGGGCCAGCAATCAGCCCCAGCATTTT. This translates into CASSRRASNQPQHF. The whole variable domain, filled in from reference TRBV5-6 and TRBJ1-5, reads DAGVTQSPTHLIKTRGQQVTLRCSPKSGHDTVSWYQQALGQGPQFIFQYYEEEERQRGNFPDRFSGHQFPNYSSELNVNALLLGDSALYLCASSRRASNQPQHFGDGTRLSIL.

V gene TRBV11-2 combines with J gene TRBJ2-7, with D perhaps TRBD1 (6 bases). V was shortened by 0 bases and J by 0 bases, with 21 bases between the two germline ends. Germline CDR1 and CDR2: SGHAT and FQNNGV. The CDR3 sequence is 19 residues long. Here the CDR3 DNA reads TGTGCCAGCAGCTTAGATGGGGCCAGGACAGACCAAGCCTCCTACGAGCAGTACTTC. It codes for CASSLDGARTDQASYEQYF.

This clonotype came up a few times. The chain is built from TRBV20-1 and TRBJ2-2, with D perhaps assigned TRBD1 or TRBD2 (5 bases each). The V gene's germline CDR1 is DFQATT and CDR2 SNEGSKA (reference sequence). V shed 5 bases and J shed 1 base, with 11 bases lying between them. This CDR3 spans 14 amino acids. Here the CDR3 DNA reads TGCAGTGCTGACCGGGACGGGAACACCGGGGAGCTGTTTTTT. Protein product: CSADRDGNTGELFF.